This is a list of T cell receptor beta chains from one sample in a study of blood T cell repertoires in COVID-19. The assay was immunoSEQ multiplex PCR, and TCRdb's table has in-frame clones only and misses some. The sample carries over 90,000 clones, around 87% recorded once. The source material was peripheral blood. The receptors were sampled from a human donor in a cohort sampled during active COVID-19. Each CDR3 is given with its conserved first and last residue. Each record gives: clone size, D gene, J gene, V gene, CDR3 DNA, CDR3 protein. A D gene is named only where the DNA matches it firmly. Clone size is given for some rows only: seen once, a few or many times, or a class if the clone is expanded.

abundance: .
d_gene: TRBD1
j_gene: TRBJ1-5
v_gene: TRBV5-1
CDR3nt: TGCGCCAGCAGCGCCGGGACAGGGGTGGGGCAGCCCCAGCATTTT
CDR3aa: CASSAGTGVGQPQHF

abundance: .
d_gene: TRBD1
j_gene: TRBJ1-2
v_gene: TRBV19
CDR3nt: TGTGCCAGTGGGACAGGGGGTGACTATGGCTACACCTTC
CDR3aa: CASGTGGDYGYTF

abundance: once
d_gene: TRBD2
j_gene: TRBJ2-5
v_gene: TRBV7-2
CDR3nt: TGTGCCAGCAGCTTACAGATTTCGGGAACTAGCGGGGTACCGTACTTC
CDR3aa: CASSLQISGTSGVPYF

abundance: .
d_gene: TRBD1
j_gene: TRBJ2-3
v_gene: TRBV7-9
CDR3nt: TGTGCCAGCAGCCTAGGGACAGCCTACACAGATACGCAGTATTTT
CDR3aa: CASSLGTAYTDTQYF

abundance: .
d_gene: TRBD1
j_gene: TRBJ1-2
v_gene: TRBV7-3
CDR3nt: TGTGCCAGCAGCTTAGACAGGGAGTATGGCTACACCTTC
CDR3aa: CASSLDREYGYTF

abundance: once
d_gene: TRBD1
j_gene: TRBJ1-5
v_gene: TRBV19
CDR3nt: TGTGCCAGTACGGGGACAGGGGGCAATCAGCCCCAGCATTTT
CDR3aa: CASTGTGGNQPQHF

abundance: .
d_gene: TRBD1
j_gene: TRBJ1-4
v_gene: TRBV28
CDR3nt: TGTGCCAGCTCTCCAGGGGGCGCATCGGTTGAAAAACTGTTTTTT
CDR3aa: CASSPGGASVEKLFF

abundance: few
d_gene: TRBD1
j_gene: TRBJ1-1
v_gene: TRBV14
CDR3nt: TGTGCCAGCAGGAACCCAGGACAGGGAAGAGCTTTCTTT
CDR3aa: CASRNPGQGRAFF

abundance: few
d_gene: .
j_gene: TRBJ1-2
v_gene: TRBV4-1
CDR3nt: TGCGCCAGCAGCCAACTAGCGGTGCCCCAGACTAACTATGGCTACACCTTC
CDR3aa: CASSQLAVPQTNYGYTF

abundance: .
d_gene: .
j_gene: TRBJ2-3
v_gene: TRBV5-6
CDR3nt: TGTGCCAGCAGCTTGGGACAGAGATATAGCACAGATACGCAGTATTTT
CDR3aa: CASSLGQRYSTDTQYF

abundance: once
d_gene: TRBD2
j_gene: TRBJ2-3
v_gene: TRBV27
CDR3nt: TGTGCCAGCCGGGGGGGCCAGGGGTCCGATACGCAGTATTTT
CDR3aa: CASRGGQGSDTQYF

abundance: .
d_gene: TRBD1
j_gene: TRBJ2-5
v_gene: TRBV7-9
CDR3nt: TGTGCCAGCAGCACCCGGACAGGGTGGGGAGAGACCCAGTACTTC
CDR3aa: CASSTRTGWGETQYF

abundance: .
d_gene: TRBD2
j_gene: TRBJ2-1
v_gene: TRBV5-4
CDR3nt: TGTGCCAGCAGCTTGAGTCTAGCGGGGGGGCTTAGTGAGCAGTTCTTC
CDR3aa: CASSLSLAGGLSEQFF

abundance: .
d_gene: TRBD2
j_gene: TRBJ2-1
v_gene: TRBV27
CDR3nt: TGTGCCAGCAGCCAGCGGGGGAGCTCCTACAATGAGCAGTTCTTC
CDR3aa: CASSQRGSSYNEQFF